The 11 T cell receptor beta chains in this list originate from one sample, sequenced in a study of early stage breast cancer tumors. TCRdb's table, derived via immunoSEQ multiplex PCR, lists solely in-frame clones and lacks some. The table shows 2,000 or so clones, with roughly 71% occurring only once. Sequencing was done on a sample of normal breast tissue next to the tumor. The receptor set was obtained from a person aged 40 to 49 with breast cancer.

This clone turned up a few times. V gene TRBV7-2 combines with J gene TRBJ1-5; 8 nucleotides agree with TRBD1. The germline gives CDR1 SGHTA, CDR2 FQGNSA. The trim removed 5 bases at V and 6 bases at J, leaving 12 bases unmatched. The CDR3 is made up of 16 amino acids. CDR3 bases: TGTGCCAGCAGCCCCCTAGGGTCAGGGGGCACTCAGCCCCAGCATTTT. Its translation: CASSPLGSGGTQPQHF.

This clone was observed a handful of times. The chain joins TRBV6-1 to TRBJ2-2; no definite D call. The germline V gene has CDR1 MNHNS and CDR2 SASEGT. The length of the CDR3 is 15 residues. The V gene lost 2 bases and the J gene lost 3 bases, with 10 bases spanning the gap. CDR3: CASSERRAYTGELFF. In DNA form, the CDR3 reads TGTGCCAGCAGTGAACGGAGAGCTTACACCGGGGAGCTGTTTTTT.

This clone was counted only a few times. V is TRBV11-3 and J is TRBJ2-1; unclear D gene. The CDR3 is 13 amino acids. Trimming pared 5 bases from V and 9 bases from J, leaving 14 bases between. The germline CDR1 and CDR2 sequences are SGHNT and YENEEA. CDR3 region: CASSPGPTGEQFF. CDR3 DNA: TGTGCCAGCAGCCCCGGTCCTACGGGTGAGCAGTTCTTC.

The V gene is TRBV9, the J gene TRBJ2-5, with a possible D match to TRBD2 (6 bases). This CDR3 comprises 13 residues. Looked up from germline, CDR1 is SGDLS and CDR2 is YYNGEE. V shed 3 bases and J shed 5 bases, with 11 bases lying between them. The chain's CDR3 is CASSGGDFETQYF. The CDR3 bases are TGTGCCAGCAGCGGGGGGGATTTTGAGACCCAGTACTTC.

This clone was detected only a few times. The genes are TRBV5-1 and TRBJ1-1; D is unclear. Germline CDR1 and CDR2: SGHRS and YFSETQ. CDR3 size: 13 residues. Trimming removed 4 bases at V and 4 bases at J, with 11 bases between. Here the CDR3 reads CASSVLAGTEAFF. CDR3 DNA sequence: TGCGCCAGCAGCGTCCTCGCGGGCACTGAAGCTTTCTTT.

There are a few counts of this clone. J is TRBJ2-7 and V is TRBV18, with TRBD2 as a possible D gene (5 bases). Germline lookup yields CDR1 KGHSH and CDR2 LQKENI. V lost 3 bases and J lost 3, with 12 bases in between. CDR3 length equals 14 residues. CDR3 bases: TGTGCCAGCTCACCGACGAGCCGGGACTACGAGCAGTACTTC. Translation: CASSPTSRDYEQYF.

J is TRBJ2-7 and V is TRBV23-1; TRBD1 matches 7 bases. TRBV23-1 counts as an open reading frame of uncertain function. The CDR3 extends over 15 amino acids. V shed 0 bases, J shed 7 bases, and the junction held 9 bases outside the gene matches. CDR3 in amino acids: CASSQSVGRGWEQYF. DNA for the CDR3: TGCGCCAGCAGTCAATCGGTCGGCAGGGGGTGGGAGCAGTACTTC.

This clone has a handful of counts. The genes are TRBV6-5 and TRBJ2-1; D is perhaps TRBD2 (6 bases). Germline assignment: CDR1 MNHEY and CDR2 SVGAGI. The CDR3 consists of 15 residues. The germline V and J ends were trimmed by 2 bases and 5 bases, with 13 bases remaining between them. The CDR3 nucleotides read TGTGCCAGCAGTTACATGGGGGAGGCCAACAATGAGCAGTTCTTC. Protein sequence: CASSYMGEANNEQFF.

The V and J genes are TRBV6-1 and TRBJ2-1, with 8 bases lining up with TRBD2. CDR3 size: 13 residues. Germline assignment: CDR1 MNHNS and CDR2 SASEGT. V trimming: 2 bases; J trimming: 15 bases; junction bases outside the gene matches: 9. CDR3 in amino acids: CASSERSGRDLFF. The CDR3 region has the DNA TGTGCCAGCAGTGAACGGAGCGGGAGAGATCTGTTCTTC.

The chain is built from TRBV2 and TRBJ2-4, with 7 bases lining up with TRBD2. V was pared by 5 bases and J by 8 bases, with 3 bases of the junction left unmatched. The CDR3 spans 12 residues. CDR1 is SNHLY, CDR2 FYNNEI, per germline. CDR3 bases: TGTGCCAGCAGTTGGAGCGGGGACATTCAGTACTTC. Encoded protein: CASSWSGDIQYF. Looking up the rest from reference TRBV2 and TRBJ2-4 gives the full variable domain: EPEVTQTPSHQVTQMGQEVILRCVPISNHLYFYWYRQILGQKVEFLVSFYNNEISEKSEIFDDQFSVERPDGSNFTLKIRSTKLEDSAMYFCASSWSGDIQYFGAGTRLSVL.

The chain's CDR3 is CASSTGTSGVNEQFF. The CDR3 DNA follows: TGTGCCAGCAGCACCGGGACTAGCGGGGTCAATGAGCAGTTCTTC. The chain couples TRBV5-5 to TRBJ2-1; 13 positions match TRBD2. The germline gives CDR1 SGHKS, CDR2 YYEKEE (reference sequence). The CDR3 sequence is 15 residues long. V was pared by 4 bases and J by 6 bases, with 4 bases of the junction left unmatched.